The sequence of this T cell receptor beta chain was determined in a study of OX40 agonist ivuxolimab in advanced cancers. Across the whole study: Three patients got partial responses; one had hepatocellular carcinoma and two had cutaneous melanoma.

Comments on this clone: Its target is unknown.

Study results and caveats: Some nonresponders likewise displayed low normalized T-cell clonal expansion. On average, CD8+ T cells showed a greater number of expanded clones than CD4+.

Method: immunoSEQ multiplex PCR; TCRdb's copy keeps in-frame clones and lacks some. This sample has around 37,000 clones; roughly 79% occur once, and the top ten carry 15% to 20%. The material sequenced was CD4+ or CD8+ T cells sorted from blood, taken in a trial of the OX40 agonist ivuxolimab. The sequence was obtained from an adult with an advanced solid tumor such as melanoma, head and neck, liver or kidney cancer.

In DNA form, the CDR3 reads TGTGCCAGCAGTGAGAGTAGGGCCAAAAACATTCAGTACTTC. Protein product: CASSESRAKNIQYF. This sequence joins TRBV6-1 and TRBJ2-4; no definite D call. Per the germline V gene, CDR1 is MNHNS and CDR2 is SASEGT. This CDR3 has 14 residues. Trimming removed 3 bases at V and 1 base at J, with 7 bases between.